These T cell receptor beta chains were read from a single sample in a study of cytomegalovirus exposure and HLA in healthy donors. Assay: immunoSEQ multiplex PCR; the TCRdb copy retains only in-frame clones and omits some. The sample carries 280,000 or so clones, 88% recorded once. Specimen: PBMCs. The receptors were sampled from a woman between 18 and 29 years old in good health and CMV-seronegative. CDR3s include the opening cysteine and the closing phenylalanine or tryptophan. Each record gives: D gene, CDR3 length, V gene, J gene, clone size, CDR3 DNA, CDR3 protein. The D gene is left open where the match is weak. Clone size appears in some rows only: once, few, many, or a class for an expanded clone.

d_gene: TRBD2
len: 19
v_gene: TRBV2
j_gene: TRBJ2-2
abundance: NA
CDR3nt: TGTGCCAGCAGTGACTTGGGACTAGCGTCGAACGTCGGCACCGGGGAGCTGTTTTTT
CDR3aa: CASSDLGLASNVGTGELFF

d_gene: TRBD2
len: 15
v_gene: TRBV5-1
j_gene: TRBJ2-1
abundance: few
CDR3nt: TGCGCCAGCAGACTAGCGGGAGATGCCTACAATGAGCAGTTCTTC
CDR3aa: CASRLAGDAYNEQFF

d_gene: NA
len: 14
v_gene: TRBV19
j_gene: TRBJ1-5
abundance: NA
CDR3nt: TGTGCCAGTAGTACCGGACAGACCAATCAGCCCCAGCATTTT
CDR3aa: CASSTGQTNQPQHF

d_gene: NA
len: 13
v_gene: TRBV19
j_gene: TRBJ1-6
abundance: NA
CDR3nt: TGTGCCAGTAGCGCAGGGAATAATTCACCCCTCCACTTT
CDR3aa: CASSAGNNSPLHF

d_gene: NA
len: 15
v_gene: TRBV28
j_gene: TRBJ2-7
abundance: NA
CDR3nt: TGTGCCAGCAGTTTCTCCCAGGGCGGGACGTACGAGCAGTACTTC
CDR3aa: CASSFSQGGTYEQYF

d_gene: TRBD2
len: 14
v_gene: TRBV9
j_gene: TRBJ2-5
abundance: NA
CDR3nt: TGTGCCAGCAGCAGTAGCGGGAGAGGAGAGACCCAGTACTTC
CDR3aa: CASSSSGRGETQYF

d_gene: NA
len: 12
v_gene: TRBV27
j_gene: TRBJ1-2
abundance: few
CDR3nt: TGTGCCAGCAGCTCCGACAGGACCGGCTACACCTTC
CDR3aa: CASSSDRTGYTF

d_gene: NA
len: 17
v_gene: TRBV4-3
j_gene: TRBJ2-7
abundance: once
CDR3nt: TGCGCCAGCAGCCAAGAGTGGGGGCGGTTAAACTCCTACGAGCAGTACTTC
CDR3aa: CASSQEWGRLNSYEQYF

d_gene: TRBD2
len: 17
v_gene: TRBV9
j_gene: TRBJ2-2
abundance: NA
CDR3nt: TGTGCCAGCACCTCCTCCCCCCTAGCGGGGAACACCGGGGAGCTGTTTTTT
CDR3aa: CASTSSPLAGNTGELFF

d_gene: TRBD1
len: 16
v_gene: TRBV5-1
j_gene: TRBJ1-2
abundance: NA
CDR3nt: TGCGCCAGCAGCTTAGATACTACAGGGGGAACTAGTGGCTACACCTTC
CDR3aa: CASSLDTTGGTSGYTF

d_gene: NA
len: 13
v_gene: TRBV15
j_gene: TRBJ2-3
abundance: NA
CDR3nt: TGTGCCACCAGCAGAGGGGGGGCAGATACGCAGTATTTT
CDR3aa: CATSRGGADTQYF

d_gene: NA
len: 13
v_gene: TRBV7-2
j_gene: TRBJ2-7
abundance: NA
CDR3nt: TGTGCCAGCAGCCAACTAAGAGCCTACGAGCAGTACTTC
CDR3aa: CASSQLRAYEQYF

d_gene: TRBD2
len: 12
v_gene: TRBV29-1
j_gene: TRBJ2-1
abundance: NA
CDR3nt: TGCAGCACACAGCGGGGGTACAATGAGCAGTTCTTC
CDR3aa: CSTQRGYNEQFF

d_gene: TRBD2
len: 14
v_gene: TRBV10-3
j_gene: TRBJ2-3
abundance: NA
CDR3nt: TGTGCCACGGAGGAGCGGGGTGGCACAGATACGCAGTATTTT
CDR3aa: CATEERGGTDTQYF

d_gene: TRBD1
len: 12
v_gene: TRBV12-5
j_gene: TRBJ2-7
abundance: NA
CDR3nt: TGTGCTAGTGGTTCAACAGGGGCCGAGCAGTACTTC
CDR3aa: CASGSTGAEQYF

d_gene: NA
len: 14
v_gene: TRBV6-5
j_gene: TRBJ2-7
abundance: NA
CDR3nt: TGTGCCAGCAGGAAACCGGGAAAAAATTACGAGCAGTACTTC
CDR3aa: CASRKPGKNYEQYF

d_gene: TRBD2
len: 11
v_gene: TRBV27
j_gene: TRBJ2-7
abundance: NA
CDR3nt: TGTGCTTCTAGCGGCTCCTACGAGCAGTACTTC
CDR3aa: CASSGSYEQYF

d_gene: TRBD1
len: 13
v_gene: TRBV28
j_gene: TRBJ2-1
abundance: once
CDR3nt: TGTGCCAGCAGTCCCGACAGGGGGAATGAGCAGTTCTTC
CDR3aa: CASSPDRGNEQFF

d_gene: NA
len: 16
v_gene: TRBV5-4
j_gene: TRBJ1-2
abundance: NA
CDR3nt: TGTGCCAGCAGCTTGGCCGGGAACGAACTGGGTTATGGCTACACCTTC
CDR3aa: CASSLAGNELGYGYTF

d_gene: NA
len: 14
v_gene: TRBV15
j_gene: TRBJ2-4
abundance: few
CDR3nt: TGTGCCACCGGGGCTAGAGGTCGAGTAAACATTCAGTACTTC
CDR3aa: CATGARGRVNIQYF

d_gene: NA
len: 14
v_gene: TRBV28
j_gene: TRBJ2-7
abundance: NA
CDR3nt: TGTGCCAGCAGTTTCCCCCTAGCGTCCGACGAGCAGTACTTC
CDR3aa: CASSFPLASDEQYF

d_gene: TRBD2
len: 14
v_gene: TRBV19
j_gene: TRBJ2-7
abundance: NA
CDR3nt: TGTGCCACCAAGACTAGCGGGGATTCCTACGAGCAGTACTTC
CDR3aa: CATKTSGDSYEQYF

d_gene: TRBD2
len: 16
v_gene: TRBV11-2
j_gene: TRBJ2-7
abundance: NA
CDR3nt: TGTGCCAGCAGCTATTATAGCGGGAGGGCCGGGAACGAGCAGTACTTC
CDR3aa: CASSYYSGRAGNEQYF

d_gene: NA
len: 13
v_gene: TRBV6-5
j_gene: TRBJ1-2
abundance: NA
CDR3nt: TGTGCCAGCAGTCCTCATGTTAGTGATGGCTACACCTTC
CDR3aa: CASSPHVSDGYTF

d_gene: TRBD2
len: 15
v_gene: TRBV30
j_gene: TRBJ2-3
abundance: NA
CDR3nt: TGTGCCTGGAGTGTTAATAGCGGGAGGACAGATACGCAGTATTTT
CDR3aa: CAWSVNSGRTDTQYF

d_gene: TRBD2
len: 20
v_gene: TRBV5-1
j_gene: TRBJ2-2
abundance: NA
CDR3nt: TGCGCCAGCAGCTTGGGGGCCCCTGGGACTAGCGGGTTGAACACCGGGGAGCTGTTTTTT
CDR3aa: CASSLGAPGTSGLNTGELFF

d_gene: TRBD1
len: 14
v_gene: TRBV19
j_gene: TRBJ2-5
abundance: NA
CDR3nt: TGTGCCAGTAGTATGGTACGAGGGGGCGAGACCCAGTACTTC
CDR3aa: CASSMVRGGETQYF

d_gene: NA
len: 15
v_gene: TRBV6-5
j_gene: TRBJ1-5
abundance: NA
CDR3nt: TGTGCCAGCAGTTACTCGAGAGGGGCGGGACAGCCCCAGCATTTT
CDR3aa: CASSYSRGAGQPQHF

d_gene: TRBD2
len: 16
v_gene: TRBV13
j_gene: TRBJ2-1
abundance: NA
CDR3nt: TGTGCCAGCAGCACAATACTAGCGGGAGGGCAGGGTGAGCAGTTCTTC
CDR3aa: CASSTILAGGQGEQFF

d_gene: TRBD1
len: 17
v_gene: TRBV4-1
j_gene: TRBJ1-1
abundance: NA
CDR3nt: TGCGCCAGCAGCCAAGTAGGGACAGAGAGCATGAACACTGAAGCTTTCTTT
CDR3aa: CASSQVGTESMNTEAFF

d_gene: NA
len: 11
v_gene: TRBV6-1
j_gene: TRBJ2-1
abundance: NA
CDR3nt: TGTGCCAGCAGTGAAGTCAGAAGGCAGTTCTTC
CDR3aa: CASSEVRRQFF

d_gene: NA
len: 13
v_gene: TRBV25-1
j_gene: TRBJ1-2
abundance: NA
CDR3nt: TGTGCCAGCAGTGAATTTGGGGCCCATGGCTACACCTTC
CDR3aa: CASSEFGAHGYTF

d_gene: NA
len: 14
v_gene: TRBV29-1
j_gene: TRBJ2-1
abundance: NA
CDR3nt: TGCAGCGTTGTCCAGGGGATGAGCTACAATGAGCAGTTCTTC
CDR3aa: CSVVQGMSYNEQFF

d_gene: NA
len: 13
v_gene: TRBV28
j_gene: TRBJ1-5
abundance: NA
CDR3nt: TGTGCCAGCAGTTTATCGGGAGGTCAGCCCCAGCATTTT
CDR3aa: CASSLSGGQPQHF

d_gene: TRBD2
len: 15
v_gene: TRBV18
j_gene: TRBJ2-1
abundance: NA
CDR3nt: TGTGCCAGCTCACCAGTAACTAGCGGGAGTGGTGAGCAGTTCTTC
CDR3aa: CASSPVTSGSGEQFF

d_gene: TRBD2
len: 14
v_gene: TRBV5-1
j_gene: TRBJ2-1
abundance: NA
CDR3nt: TGCGCCAGCAGCTTGGAGGGACTAGCGGGGGAGCAGTTCTTC
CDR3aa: CASSLEGLAGEQFF

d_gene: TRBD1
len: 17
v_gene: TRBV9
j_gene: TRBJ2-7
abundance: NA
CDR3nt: TGTGCCAGCAGCGTAGACCCTTGGGGACAGGGGGCGGGTGAGCAGTACTTC
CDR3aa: CASSVDPWGQGAGEQYF

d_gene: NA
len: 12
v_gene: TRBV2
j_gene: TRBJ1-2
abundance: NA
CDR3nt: TGTGCCAGCCAGGACTCTAACTATGGCTACACCTTC
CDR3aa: CASQDSNYGYTF

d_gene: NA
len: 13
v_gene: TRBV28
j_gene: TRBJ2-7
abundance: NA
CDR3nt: TGTGCCAGCAGTTTAAATTCCGGTTACGAGCAGTACTTC
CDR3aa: CASSLNSGYEQYF

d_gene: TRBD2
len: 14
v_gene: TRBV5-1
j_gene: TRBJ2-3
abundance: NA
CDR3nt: TGCGCCAGCAGCCAAAGCGGGAGTTGGGATACGCAGTATTTT
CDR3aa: CASSQSGSWDTQYF

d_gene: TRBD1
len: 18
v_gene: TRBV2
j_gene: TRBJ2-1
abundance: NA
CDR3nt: TGTGCCAGCAGTTGGGTAACAGGGGCAGGCCTCTCCTACAATGAGCAGTTCTTC
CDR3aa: CASSWVTGAGLSYNEQFF

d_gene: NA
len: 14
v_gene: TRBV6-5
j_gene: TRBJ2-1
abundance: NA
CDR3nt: TGTGCCAGCAGGCCGGGACTGGGGTCCAATGAGCAGTTCTTC
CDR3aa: CASRPGLGSNEQFF

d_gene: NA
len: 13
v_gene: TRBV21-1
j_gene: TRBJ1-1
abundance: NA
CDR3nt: TGTGCCAGCAGCCGAACAGGGAACACTGAAGCTTTCTTT
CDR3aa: CASSRTGNTEAFF

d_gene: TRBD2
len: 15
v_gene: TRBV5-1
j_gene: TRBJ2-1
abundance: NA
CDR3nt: TGCGCCAGCAGCTTCGGCGGGAGCACCTACAATGAGCAGTTCTTC
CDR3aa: CASSFGGSTYNEQFF

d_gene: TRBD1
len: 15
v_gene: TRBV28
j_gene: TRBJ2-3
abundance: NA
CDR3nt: TGTGCCAGCAGTTCCCCGGGACAGGGTACAGATACGCAGTATTTT
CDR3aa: CASSSPGQGTDTQYF

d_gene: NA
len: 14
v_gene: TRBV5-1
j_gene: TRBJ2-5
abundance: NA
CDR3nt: TGCGCCAGCAGCTTGGGTCCCAGGGAAGAGACCCAGTACTTC
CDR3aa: CASSLGPREETQYF

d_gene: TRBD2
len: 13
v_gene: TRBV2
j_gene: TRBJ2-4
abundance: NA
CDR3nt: TGTGCCAGTACCATTAGCGGGAGAGACATTCAGTACTTC
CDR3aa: CASTISGRDIQYF

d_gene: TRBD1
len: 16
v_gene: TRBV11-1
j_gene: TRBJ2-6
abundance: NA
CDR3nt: TGTGCCAGCAGCCCTCCGACAGGGAGTGGGGCCAACGTCCTGACTTTC
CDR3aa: CASSPPTGSGANVLTF

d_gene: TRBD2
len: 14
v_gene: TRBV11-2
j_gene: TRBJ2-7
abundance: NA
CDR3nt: TGTGCCAGCAGCGAACTAGCGCGGCCCTACGAGCAGTACTTC
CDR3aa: CASSELARPYEQYF

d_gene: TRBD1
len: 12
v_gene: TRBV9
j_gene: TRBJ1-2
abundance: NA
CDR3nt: TGTGCCAGCATGGACAGGGCGGATGGCTACACCTTC
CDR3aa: CASMDRADGYTF

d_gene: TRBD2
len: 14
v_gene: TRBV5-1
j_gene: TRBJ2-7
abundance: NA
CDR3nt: TGCGCCAGCAGCTTGGATAGCGGGATCTACGAGCAGTACTTC
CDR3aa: CASSLDSGIYEQYF

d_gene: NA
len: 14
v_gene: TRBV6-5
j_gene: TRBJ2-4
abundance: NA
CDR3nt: TGTGCCAGCAGTCCCCGAGGCAGGGGAGACATTCAGTACTTC
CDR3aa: CASSPRGRGDIQYF

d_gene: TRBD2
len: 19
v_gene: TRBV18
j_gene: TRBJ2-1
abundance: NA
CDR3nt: TGTGCCAGCTCCCCACAGACAGGGGACAAGACTAGCGGGAGGAATGAGCAGTTCTTC
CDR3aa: CASSPQTGDKTSGRNEQFF